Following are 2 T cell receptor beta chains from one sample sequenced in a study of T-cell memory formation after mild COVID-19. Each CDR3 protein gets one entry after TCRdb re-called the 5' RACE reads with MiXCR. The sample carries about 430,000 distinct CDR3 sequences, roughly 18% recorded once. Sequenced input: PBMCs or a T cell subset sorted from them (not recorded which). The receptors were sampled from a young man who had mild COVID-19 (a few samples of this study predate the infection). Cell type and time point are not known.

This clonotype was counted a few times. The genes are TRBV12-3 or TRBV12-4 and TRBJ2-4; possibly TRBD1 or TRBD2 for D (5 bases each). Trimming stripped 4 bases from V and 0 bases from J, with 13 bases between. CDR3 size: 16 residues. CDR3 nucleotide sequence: TGTGCCAGCAGTTATCGGGGCGACCTAGCCAAAAACATTCAGTACTTC. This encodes CASSYRGDLAKNIQYF.

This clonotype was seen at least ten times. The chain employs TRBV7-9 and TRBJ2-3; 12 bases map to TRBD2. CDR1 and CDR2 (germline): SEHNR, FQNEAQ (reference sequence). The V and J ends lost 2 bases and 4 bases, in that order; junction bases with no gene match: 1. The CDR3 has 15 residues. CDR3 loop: CASSLSSGGADTQYF. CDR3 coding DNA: TGTGCCAGCAGCTTATCTAGCGGGGGGGCAGATACGCAGTATTTT.